This T cell receptor beta chain was sequenced during a study of blood T cell repertoires in COVID-19. The count of this clone is one. The V and J ends lost 2 bases and 3 bases, in that order; junction bases with no gene match: 9. In germline, CDR1 is SGHAT, CDR2 FQNNGV. There are 16 residues in the CDR3. Sequenced by immunoSEQ multiplex PCR; TCRdb stores in-frame clones only, minus some. The sample lists approximately 210,000 clones, about 90% seen once, with approximately 1.2% in the top ten. This TCR was recovered from a man under 40 with acute or convalescent COVID-19. The chain has TRBV11-2 and TRBJ1-2; TRBD1 agrees at 7 bases. The sample was peripheral blood. The CDR3 loop reads CASSLRFSTGHYGYTF. CDR3 in DNA: TGTGCCAGCAGCTTAAGATTCTCGACAGGGCACTATGGCTACACCTTC.